Below, 20 T cell receptor beta chains from the same sample are listed, as sequenced in a study of identical twins. From the 5' RACE reads, TCRdb called clonotypes with MiXCR, one entry per CDR3 protein. This table has about 520,000 distinct CDR3 sequences, around 20% appearing once. A further study also used this sample, focusing on T cells expressing NK-cell markers.

Material: CD4+ T cells sorted from blood. The source is a woman between 18 and 29 years old in good health.

This chain connects TRBV5-1 to TRBJ2-7; 9 bases are shared with TRBD1. There are 16 residues in the CDR3. Trimming removed 4 bases from V and 7 bases from J; junction bases left unmatched: 15. Germline CDR1 and CDR2: SGHRS and YFSETQ. The chain's CDR3 is CASSKGPQGADLEQYF. The CDR3 DNA reads TGCGCCAGCAGCAAGGGTCCACAGGGGGCTGATCTTGAGCAGTACTTC.

This chain joins TRBV5-1 and TRBJ1-1; D is unresolved. Trimming shortened V by 3 bases and J by 3 bases, and 12 bases separated the two germline ends. Germline values: CDR1 SGHRS, CDR2 YFSETQ. This CDR3 spans 14 amino acids. The CDR3 reads CASSSLGGYTEAFF. CDR3 DNA sequence: TGCGCCAGCAGCTCCCTCGGAGGGTACACTGAAGCTTTCTTT.

The table lists this clonotype with many counts. The chain recombines TRBV29-1 with TRBJ1-1; possible D gene TRBD1, 6 bases. Germline CDR1 SQVTM, CDR2 ANQGSEA. Between the trimmed V and J ends, which lost 6 bases and 7 bases, there was a span of 18 bases. The CDR3 extends over 13 amino acids. This chain's CDR3 is CSVIRDNQREAFF. The CDR3 bases are TGCAGCGTAATACGGGACAACCAACGTGAAGCTTTCTTT.

The V call is TRBV4-3, the J call TRBJ2-3; D is unclear. This CDR3 comprises 12 residues. Germline lookup yields CDR1 LGHNA and CDR2 YSLEER. V was shortened by 2 bases and J by 4 bases, with 4 bases between the two germline ends. CDR3 region: CASSQQSDTQYF. CDR3 DNA sequence: TGCGCCAGCAGCCAACAGTCAGATACGCAGTATTTT.

The chain joins TRBV12-3 or TRBV12-4 to TRBJ1-1; TRBD1 is a possible D gene (5 bases). The CDR3 spans 17 residues. V was cut by 5 bases and J by 1 base, with 20 bases left in between. The CDR3 nucleotides are TGTGCCAGCAGTCAAGGAGGGGCCCCCGCCGGGAACACTGAAGCTTTCTTT. Translated, it gives CASSQGGAPAGNTEAFF.

The chain employs TRBV7-9 and TRBJ2-7; D gene uncertain. This CDR3 contains 13 residues. CDR1 and CDR2 (germline): SEHNR, FQNEAQ (reference sequence). The V and J ends lost 6 bases and 2 bases respectively, with 11 bases between them. The CDR3 nucleotides read TGTGCCAGCAGACCTAACGAGGCCTACGAGCAGTACTTC. This translates into CASRPNEAYEQYF.

The chain is built from TRBV7-2 and TRBJ2-7, with D perhaps being TRBD1 or TRBD2 (5 bases each). V lost 3 bases and J lost 3, with 15 bases in between. The CDR3 has 15 residues. Germline CDR1 reads SGHTA; CDR2 reads FQGNSA. CDR3 residues: CASSFRQPGHYEQYF. CDR3 bases: TGTGCCAGCAGCTTCCGACAGCCGGGGCACTACGAGCAGTACTTC.

There are a few counts of this clonotype. The gene calls are TRBV29-1 and TRBJ2-1; possibly TRBD1 for D (6 bases). The CDR3 consists of 12 residues. Germline V gene data show CDR1 as SQVTM and CDR2 as ANQGSEA. The V end lost 5 bases, the J end lost 5 bases, and 10 bases lay between the germline ends. The CDR3 nucleotides read TGCAGCGTTATGAAGGGGGACAATGAGCAGTTCTTC. Protein: CSVMKGDNEQFF.

Comment on this clonotype: At one of its ends the junction is not consistent with the germline gene, which may arise from a read error. The chain has TRBV29-1 and TRBJ1-4; TRBD1 might be the D (6 bases). Germline values: CDR1 SQVTM, CDR2 ANQGSEA. This CDR3 has 14 amino acids. CDR3 nucleotides: TGCAGCGCCTCCCGGGACATAACTGATGAAAAACTGTTTTTT. Translating it yields CSASRDITDEKLFF.

This clonotype was detected only a few times. The chain is built from TRBV7-8 and TRBJ2-7; 11 bases match TRBD1. Germline lookup yields CDR1 SGHVS and CDR2 FQNEAQ. This CDR3 is 13 amino acids long. After removal of 7 bases from V and 6 bases from J, the junction contained 5 bases not matched to a gene. The CDR3 coding sequence is TGTGCCAGCATGGGACAGGGGGTAGGCGAGCAGTACTTC. This codes for CASMGQGVGEQYF. Filled out from reference TRBV7-8 and TRBJ2-7, the complete variable domain reads GAGVSQSPRYKVAKRGQDVALRCDPISGHVSLFWYQQALGQGPEFLTYFQNEAQLDKSGLPSDRFFAERPEGSVSTLKIQRTQQEDSAVYLCASMGQGVGEQYFGPGTRLTVT.

This chain links TRBV20-1 with TRBJ2-7; D assignment may be TRBD1 or TRBD2 (5 bases each). V gave up 6 bases and J gave up 1 base, with 16 bases separating them. Germline V CDR1 and CDR2: DFQATT, SNEGSKA (reference sequence). This CDR3 is 14 amino acids long. The CDR3 sequence is CSAGTTGASYEQYF. CDR3 nucleotides: TGCAGTGCCGGGACGACCGGGGCTTCCTACGAGCAGTACTTC.

This clonotype was observed a handful of times. This chain links TRBV20-1 with TRBJ1-5, with D unresolved. This CDR3 is built from 11 residues. The germline V gene has CDR1 DFQATT and CDR2 SNEGSKA (reference sequence). V lost 0 bases to trimming and J lost 9 bases, with 6 bases between them. The CDR3 nucleotides are TGCAGTGCTAGAGACGCCGGGCCCCAGCATTTT. This sequence encodes CSARDAGPQHF.

This rearrangement joins TRBV2 to TRBJ1-3; D uncertain. The CDR3 is made up of 14 amino acids. Looked up from germline, CDR1 is SNHLY and CDR2 is FYNNEI. The ends were cut back, 2 bases at V and 0 bases at J, with 5 bases in the middle. The CDR3 DNA follows: TGTGCCAGCAGTGAATCCATCTCTGGAAACACCATATATTTT. Residues: CASSESISGNTIYF.

This clonotype was seen repeatedly, ten times or more. The rearrangement uses TRBV9 and TRBJ1-2; D may be TRBD1 (6 bases). The V gene lost 2 bases and the J gene lost 6 bases, with 26 bases spanning the gap. Per the germline V gene, CDR1 is SGDLS and CDR2 is YYNGEE. CDR3 length: 18 amino acids. Here the CDR3 reads CASSVFGTSVGGLHGYTF. CDR3 DNA: TGTGCCAGCAGCGTCTTTGGGACCTCCGTCGGGGGGCTTCATGGCTACACCTTC.

This chain uses TRBV12-3 or TRBV12-4 with TRBJ1-5; perhaps TRBD1 as D (6 bases). The CDR3 runs to 14 residues. Trimming removed 3 bases at V and 5 bases at J, with 11 bases between. The CDR3: CASSFGGGYQPQHF. The DNA of the CDR3 is TGTGCCAGCAGTTTCGGAGGGGGTTATCAGCCCCAGCATTTT.

This clonotype was counted between two and nine times. The genes are TRBV6-5 and TRBJ2-7; possible D gene TRBD2, 6 bases. Germline CDR1 reads MNHEY; CDR2 reads SVGAGI. This CDR3 spans 11 amino acids. Trimming left V 10 bases short and J 3 bases short, with 10 bases between. For the CDR3, the DNA is TGTGCCACCTCCGGGGGCTACGAGCAGTACTTC. This gives the protein CATSGGYEQYF.

The chain combines TRBV7-2 with TRBJ1-1; 7 bases match TRBD1. J lost 9 bases, V lost 1 base, and 8 bases had no gene match. Germline CDR1 is SGHTA and CDR2 is FQGNSA. The CDR3 sequence is 14 residues long. CDR3 region: CASSLVGTATQAFF. Here the CDR3 DNA reads TGTGCCAGCAGCTTAGTGGGGACAGCTACACAAGCTTTCTTT.

This chain uses TRBV20-1 with TRBJ2-3, with TRBD2 matching 11 bases. V was clipped by 6 bases and J by 4 bases; unmatched bases: 9. Per germline, CDR1 DFQATT and CDR2 SNEGSKA (reference sequence). The CDR3 spans 15 residues. The CDR3 DNA reads as TGCAGTGCCTCTGCGACTAGCGGGAATTCAGATACGCAGTATTTT. Translating gives CSASATSGNSDTQYF.

The chain carries TRBV11-2 and TRBJ2-1, with D perhaps TRBD1 or TRBD2 (5 bases each). The CDR3 length is 15 residues. Germline assignment: CDR1 SGHAT and CDR2 FQNNGV. V was pared by 3 bases and J by 6 bases, with 15 bases between. This CDR3 is CASSFSGTGVNEQFF. In nucleotides, the CDR3 is TGTGCCAGCAGCTTCTCAGGGACGGGCGTCAATGAGCAGTTCTTC.

This clonotype has at least ten counts. Written as DNA, the CDR3 is TGTGCCAGCAGGACCTACGAGCAGTACTTC. This gives the protein CASRTYEQYF. The V and J genes are TRBV2 and TRBJ2-7; D unresolved. The CDR3 consists of 10 residues. CDR1 SNHLY and CDR2 FYNNEI come from the germline V gene. Trimming pared 6 bases from V and 2 bases from J, leaving 2 bases between.